The T cell receptor (beta chain) under discussion was sequenced for a study of Tregs in tolerant kidney transplant recipients. Study-wide results and limits: Antigen-driven expansion was suggested because donor-specific Tregs expanded more than all Tregs in tolerant patients. The small number of patients limits these findings pending further validation. Nucleotide sequences could not be compared across some patients' samples due to primer changes. Biological reproducibility was not directly addressed, but technical replication error appeared minimal.

V gave up 7 bases and J gave up 5 bases, with 16 bases separating them. The CDR3 is 14 amino acids. Germline V gene sequence: CDR1 LNHDA, CDR2 SQIVND (reference sequence). The nonmyeloablative bone marrow transplants came from related graft donors, with transient mixed chimerism. As to this clone: Its antigen is unknown. The sequenced fragment ends 3 residues before the CDR3 boundary, so the rest is inferred from the germline J gene.

The assay was immunoSEQ multiplex PCR, and TCRdb's table has in-frame clones only and misses some. The sample table sets out 14,000 or so clones. This TCR was sampled from a human patient who received a combined kidney and bone marrow transplant. Some T cells may have come from the graft donor. J is TRBJ2-3 and V is TRBV19; D not resolved. This sample comprised CD8+ T cells from blood (PBMCs), obtained 6 months after the transplant. The sequenced CDR3 bases are TGTGCCAGTACCCCTTTCGGTTGGTTAGATACG. Translating it yields CASTPFGWLDT. The whole CDR3 reads CASTPFGWLDTQYF.